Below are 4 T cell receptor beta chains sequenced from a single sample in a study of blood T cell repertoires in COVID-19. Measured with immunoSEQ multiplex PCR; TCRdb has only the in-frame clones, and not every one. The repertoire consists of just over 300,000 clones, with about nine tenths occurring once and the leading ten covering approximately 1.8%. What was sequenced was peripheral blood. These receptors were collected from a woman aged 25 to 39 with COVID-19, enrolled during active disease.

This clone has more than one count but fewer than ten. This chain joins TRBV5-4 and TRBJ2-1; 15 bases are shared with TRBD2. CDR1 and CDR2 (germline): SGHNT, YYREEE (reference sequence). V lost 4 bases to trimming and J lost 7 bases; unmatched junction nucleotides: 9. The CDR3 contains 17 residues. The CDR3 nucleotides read TGTGCCAGCAGCCCCCGGACTAGCGGGGGGGCACTGAATGAGCAGTTCTTC. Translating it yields CASSPRTSGGALNEQFF.

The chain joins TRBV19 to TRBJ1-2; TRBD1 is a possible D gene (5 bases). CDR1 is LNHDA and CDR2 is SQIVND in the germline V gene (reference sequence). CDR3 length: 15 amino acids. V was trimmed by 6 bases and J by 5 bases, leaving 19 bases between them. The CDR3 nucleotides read TGTGCCAGTAGGACTTCAAGGGGCGCGGGGTATGGCTACACCTTC. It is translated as CASRTSRGAGYGYTF.

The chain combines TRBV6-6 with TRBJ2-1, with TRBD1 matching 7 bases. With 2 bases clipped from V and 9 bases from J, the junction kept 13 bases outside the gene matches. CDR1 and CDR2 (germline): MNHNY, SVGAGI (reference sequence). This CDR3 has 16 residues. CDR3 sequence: CASSYGRPGGRSEQFF. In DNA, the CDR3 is TGTGCCAGCAGTTACGGTAGGCCAGGGGGTAGGAGTGAGCAGTTCTTC.

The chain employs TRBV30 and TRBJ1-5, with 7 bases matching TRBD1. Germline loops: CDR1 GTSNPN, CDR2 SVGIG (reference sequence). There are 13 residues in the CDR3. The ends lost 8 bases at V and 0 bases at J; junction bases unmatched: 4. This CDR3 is CAAGQNSNQPQHF. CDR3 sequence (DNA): TGTGCCGCGGGACAGAATAGCAATCAGCCCCAGCATTTT.